The rows below give T cell receptor beta chains drawn from one sample of a study of T cells in Graves' hyperthyroidism and ophthalmopathy. Each CDR3 protein is one row after TCRdb ran MiXCR on the multiplex PCR reads. Among around 700,000 distinct CDR3 sequences listed, roughly a sixth were seen once. The sequenced sample consisted of blood. The source is a woman aged 45-65 years with Graves' hyperthyroidism that later progressed to Graves' ophthalmopathy. Each CDR3 is given with its conserved first and last residue. A D gene is named only where the DNA matches it firmly. Not every row has a clone size; where given, it reads once, few, many or a size class.

CDR3 protein	CDR3 DNA	D gene	J gene	V gene	clone size
CASSEGQNSGANVLTF	TGTGCCAGCAGTGAGGGACAGAACTCTGGGGCCAACGTCCTGACTTTC	TRBD1	TRBJ2-6	TRBV6-1	.
CASGKEFIGTAAEQYF	TGTGCCAGCGGAAAAGAATTTATCGGTACCGCGGCCGAGCAGTACTTC	.	TRBJ2-7	TRBV2	.
CASSDPLGGIQPQHF	TGTGCCAGCAGTGACCCCCTGGGGGGAATTCAGCCCCAGCATTTT	.	TRBJ1-5	TRBV6-1	many
CASSPLAQETQYF	TGTGCCAGCTCACCATTGGCCCAAGAGACCCAGTACTTC	.	TRBJ2-5	TRBV18	few
CASSPLVAMTEAFF	TGTGCCAGCAGCCCTCTGGTCGCGATGACTGAAGCTTTCTTT	.	TRBJ1-1	TRBV7-2	.
CASSLAHGRQETQYF	TGTGCCAGCAGCTTAGCGCATGGCAGGCAAGAGACCCAGTACTTC	.	TRBJ2-5	TRBV7-9	.
CSASSGGLGTDTQYF	TGCAGTGCTTCCTCCGGGGGGCTGGGCACAGATACGCAGTATTTT	.	TRBJ2-3	TRBV20-1	few
CASSPKGQGDPYEQYF	TGTGCCAGCAGCCCTAAGGGACAGGGGGATCCCTACGAGCAGTACTTC	TRBD1	TRBJ2-7	TRBV7-9	.
CASRNRQGHEKLFF	TGTGCCAGCAGGAACAGACAGGGGCACGAAAAACTGTTTTTT	TRBD1	TRBJ1-4	TRBV6-1	many
CASSLAPQKRNEQYF	TGTGCCAGCAGCTTAGCACCTCAGAAGAGGAACGAGCAGTACTTC	.	TRBJ2-7	TRBV7-9	.
CNAMPAQGGLRYEQYF	TGCAATGCTATGCCAGCGCAGGGGGGTTTAAGATACGAGCAGTACTTC	.	TRBJ2-7	TRBV20-1	.
CASSLGQDGNQPQHF	TGTGCCAGCTCACTTGGACAGGACGGCAATCAGCCCCAGCATTTT	TRBD1	TRBJ1-5	TRBV18	many
CASSSQGGENYGYTF	TGTGCCAGCAGCTCCCAGGGGGGGGAGAACTATGGCTACACCTTC	TRBD1	TRBJ1-2	TRBV5-4	.